Listed here are 2 T cell receptor beta chains from one sample, sequenced in a study of T cell responses to AZD1222 COVID-19 vaccine (dated by TCRdb to about 2021). The method was the immunoSEQ multiplex PCR assay. TCRdb's version of the immuneACCESS table is confined to in-frame rearrangements and falls short of the full clone set. An unresolved V gene accounts for under half of the shortfall where checked; the remainder is of unknown origin. The sample yields about 150,000 clones; 90% were counted once. The ten largest clones take up approximately 20% of the sample. What the time point label conveys for this sample: baseline before first vaccination. Sequences were derived from peripheral blood, sampled on day 0 of AZD1222 vaccination. These receptors came from an adult in good health.

Here the CDR3 DNA reads TGTGCCATCAAACCCCGGTTAGAGGGGAACACTGAAGCTTTCTTT. Translation gives CAIKPRLEGNTEAFF. The chain links TRBV10-3 to TRBJ1-1; D remains unclear. Germline CDR1 reads ENHRY; CDR2 reads SYGVKD. Trimming stripped 7 bases from V and 1 base from J, with 16 bases between. CDR3 length equals 15 residues.

This chain joins TRBV3-1 (or the pseudogene TRBV3-2) and TRBJ1-3, with 9 bases identical to TRBD1. The germline V gene encodes CDR1 LGHDT and CDR2 YNNKEL (reference sequence). With V trimmed by 1 base and J by 2 bases, 12 bases remained unmatched. The CDR3 loop spans 19 amino acids. Here the CDR3 DNA reads TGTGCCAGCAGCCAAGCAGGCCCCGGGACAGGGAACACTGGAAACACCATATATTTT. Translated, it gives CASSQAGPGTGNTGNTIYF.